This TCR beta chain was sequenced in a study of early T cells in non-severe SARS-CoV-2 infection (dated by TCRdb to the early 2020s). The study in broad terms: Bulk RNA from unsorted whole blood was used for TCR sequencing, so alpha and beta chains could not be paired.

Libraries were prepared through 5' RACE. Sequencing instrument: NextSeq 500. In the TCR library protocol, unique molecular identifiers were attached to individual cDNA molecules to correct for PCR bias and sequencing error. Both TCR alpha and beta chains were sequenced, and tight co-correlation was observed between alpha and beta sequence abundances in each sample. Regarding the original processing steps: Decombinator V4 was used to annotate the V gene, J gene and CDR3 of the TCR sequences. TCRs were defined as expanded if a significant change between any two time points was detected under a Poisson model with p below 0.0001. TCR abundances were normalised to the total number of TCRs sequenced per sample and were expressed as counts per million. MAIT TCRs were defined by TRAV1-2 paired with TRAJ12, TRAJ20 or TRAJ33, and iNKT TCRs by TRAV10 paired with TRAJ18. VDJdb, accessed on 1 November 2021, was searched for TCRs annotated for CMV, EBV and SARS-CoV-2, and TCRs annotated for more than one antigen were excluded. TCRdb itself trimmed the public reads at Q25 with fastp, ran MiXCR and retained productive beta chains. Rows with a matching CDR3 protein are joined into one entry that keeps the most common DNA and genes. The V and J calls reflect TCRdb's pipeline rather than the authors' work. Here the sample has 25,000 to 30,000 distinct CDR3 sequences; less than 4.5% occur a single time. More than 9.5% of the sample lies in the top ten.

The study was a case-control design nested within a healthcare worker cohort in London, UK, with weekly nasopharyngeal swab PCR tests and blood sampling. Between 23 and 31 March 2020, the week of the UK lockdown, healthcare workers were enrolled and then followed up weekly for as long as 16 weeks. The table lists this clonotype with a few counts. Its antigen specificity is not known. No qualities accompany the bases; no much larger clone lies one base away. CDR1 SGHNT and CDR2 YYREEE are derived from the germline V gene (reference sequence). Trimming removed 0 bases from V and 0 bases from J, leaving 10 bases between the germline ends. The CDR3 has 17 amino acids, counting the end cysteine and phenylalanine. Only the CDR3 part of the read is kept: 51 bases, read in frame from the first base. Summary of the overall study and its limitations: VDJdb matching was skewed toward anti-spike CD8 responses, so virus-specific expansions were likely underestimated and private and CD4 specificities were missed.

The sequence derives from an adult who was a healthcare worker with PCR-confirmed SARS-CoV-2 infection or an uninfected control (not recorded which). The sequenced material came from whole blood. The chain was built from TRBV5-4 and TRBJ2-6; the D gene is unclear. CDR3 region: CASSLEERVSGANVLTF. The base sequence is TGTGCCAGCAGCTTGGAGGAAAGGGTCTCTGGGGCCAACGTCCTGACTTTC.